This T cell receptor (beta chain) was profiled in a study of Graves' ophthalmopathy and Graves' hyperthyroidism. Trimming cost V 1 base and J 6 bases, with 15 bases left between them. Germline V gene sequence: CDR1 SGHTA, CDR2 FQGNSA. The CDR3 has 15 residues. RNA transcripts were the source from which TCR beta CDR3 regions were amplified. HTBI primers primed a first-round RT-PCR, and a second-round multiplex PCR followed. TCRdb fed the multiplex PCR reads into MiXCR, producing one record per CDR3 protein. Of 300,000 to 400,000 distinct CDR3 sequences listed, 17% are singletons. The specimen sequenced was peripheral blood. This TCR came from an adult man with Graves' ophthalmopathy. This chain links TRBV7-2 with TRBJ2-5; perhaps TRBD1 as D (5 bases). CDR3 residues: CASSLDRQLNQTQYF. CDR3 sequence (DNA): TGTGCCAGCAGCTTAGATAGACAGCTCAATCAGACCCAGTACTTC.